The clone carrying this TCR beta chain has a handful of counts. Its antigen remains unknown. The entry originates in a study of CD8 T cells in ankylosing spondylitis. General study findings and limits: Disease-linked clones reportedly concentrated significantly in matched ankylosing spondylitis synovial fluid.

Via MiXCR, TCRdb re-called the 5' RACE reads, giving one row per CDR3 protein. The sample has 130,000 to 150,000 distinct CDR3 sequences, about 8% seen once; the top ten hold about 7.1%. The CDR3 contains 12 residues. V was trimmed by 7 bases and J by 2 bases, leaving 6 bases between them. Source material: synovial fluid, either unsorted or a sorted T cell fraction (not recorded which). This chain uses TRBV12-3 or TRBV12-4 with TRBJ2-1, with D unresolved. The receptor was isolated from a male donor with ankylosing spondylitis. CDR3 DNA: TGTGCCAGCACGGATCCCTACAATGAGCAGTTCTTC. Translation gives CASTDPYNEQFF.